The next 30 T cell receptor beta chains were all read from a single sample in a study of blood T cell repertoires in COVID-19 (dated by TCRdb to the early 2020s). The receptor library was made with the immunoSEQ multiplex PCR assay. This is the immuneACCESS table as TCRdb keeps it, with only in-frame sequences that have V and J called. A part of the clones is gone; compared with another copy, unresolved V genes explain less than half, and the rest is unexplained. Here the sample has 200,000 to 250,000 clones; approximately 90% occur a single time. The ten largest clones add up to under 13% of the sample. Sequenced input: PBMCs or T cells enriched from blood (not recorded which). The source of these receptors is a man between 18 and 29 years old with acute COVID-19.

The chain joins TRBV19 to TRBJ1-1; 9 nucleotides agree with TRBD1. The CDR3 runs 14 residues. Germline V gives CDR1 LNHDA, CDR2 SQIVND (reference sequence). Trimming cost V 4 bases and J 7 bases; bases outside gene matches: 7. Written as DNA, the CDR3 is TGTGCCAGTAGTAGGACAGGGGTCTTCAATGAAGCTTTCTTT. Its translation: CASSRTGVFNEAFF.

The chain joins TRBV4-1 to TRBJ2-7; tentative D call: TRBD1 (6 bases). V shed 2 bases and J shed 2 bases, with 19 bases lying between them. CDR3 length: 17 residues. Germline V gene lookup returns CDR1 MGHRA and CDR2 YSYEKL. This CDR3 reads CASSQIPDSTGTYEQYF. The DNA for the CDR3 is TGCGCCAGCAGCCAAATACCGGACAGTACGGGGACCTACGAGCAGTACTTC.

V gene TRBV10-3 combines with J gene TRBJ2-7, with D uncertain. The CDR3 is 15 amino acids. The V end lost 3 bases, the J end lost 6 bases, and 18 bases lay between the germline ends. Germline loops: CDR1 ENHRY, CDR2 SYGVKD. CDR3 coding DNA: TGTGCCATCAGTGAAGTCCTAGTGGCATCTATCGAGCAGTACTTC. This sequence encodes CAISEVLVASIEQYF.

This clone occurred once. V is TRBV7-8 and J is TRBJ2-3; TRBD1 is a possible D gene (6 bases). This CDR3 is built from 14 residues. In germline, CDR1 is SGHVS, CDR2 FQNEAQ. V was clipped by 2 bases and J by 4 bases, with 10 bases between them. The CDR3 coding sequence is TGTGCCAGCAGCTTATGGGGGCCTGCAGATACGCAGTATTTT. Translating it yields CASSLWGPADTQYF.

CDR3 region: CASTHGGKPYEQYF. CDR3 coding DNA: TGTGCCAGCACCCACGGAGGGAAACCCTACGAGCAGTACTTC. This sequence joins TRBV3-1 (or the pseudogene TRBV3-2) and TRBJ2-7, with D maybe TRBD2 (6 bases). The ends were cut back, 7 bases at V and 2 bases at J, with 15 bases in the middle. Germline V gene data show CDR1 as LGHDT and CDR2 as YNNKEL (reference sequence). This CDR3 is built from 14 residues.

The CDR3 DNA reads as TGCGCCAGCAGCGGCGAACTAGCGTCTGAGCAGTTCTTC. Translated: CASSGELASEQFF. The chain has TRBV5-1 and TRBJ2-1, with 7 bases identical to TRBD2. Germline CDR1 is SGHRS and CDR2 is YFSETQ. Germline trimming cut 4 bases from V and 9 bases from J; bases unmatched to any gene: 7. This CDR3 contains 13 residues.

The CDR3 spells CASSPLTDRGHEQYF. Here the CDR3 DNA reads TGTGCCAGCAGTCCACTCACAGACAGGGGGCACGAGCAGTACTTC. The chain uses TRBV28 and TRBJ2-7, with 10 bases aligning to TRBD1. The germline V gene encodes CDR1 MDHEN and CDR2 SYDVKM. The CDR3 contains 15 residues. The ends lost 5 bases at V and 5 bases at J; junction bases unmatched: 9. Drawing the rest from reference TRBV28 and TRBJ2-7, the complete variable domain is DVKVTQSSRYLVKRTGEKVFLECVQDMDHENMFWYRQDPGLGLRLIYFSYDVKMKEKGDIPEGYSVSREKKERFSLILESASTNQTSMYLCASSPLTDRGHEQYFGPGTRLTVT.

The chain is built from TRBV7-6 and TRBJ2-7; weak D call: TRBD1 (6 bases). Deletions cut 5 bases from V and 0 bases from J, with 14 bases between. Germline CDR1 is SGHVS and CDR2 is FNYEAQ. The CDR3 runs to 15 residues. The CDR3 loop reads CASSHSTTGSYEQYF. As DNA, the CDR3 is TGTGCCAGCAGCCACTCGACGACAGGCTCCTACGAGCAGTACTTC. Full variable domain (missing parts from reference TRBV7-6 and TRBJ2-7): GAGVSQSPRYKVTKRGQDVALRCDPISGHVSLYWYRQALGQGPEFLTYFNYEAQQDKSGLPNDRFSAERPEGSISTLTIQRTEQRDSAMYRCASSHSTTGSYEQYFGPGTRLTVT.

This chain joins TRBV27 and TRBJ1-2; unclear D gene. The germline V gene encodes CDR1 MNHEY and CDR2 SMNVEV (reference sequence). V was cut by 10 bases and J by 8 bases, with 17 bases left in between. The length of the CDR3 is 12 residues. CDR3 sequence reads: CATGQVPWGYTF. CDR3 bases: TGTGCCACCGGTCAGGTCCCATGGGGCTACACCTTC.

This rearrangement joins TRBV19 to TRBJ2-4, with 10 bases matching TRBD2. V dropped 6 bases and J dropped 6; count of bases not matched to a gene: 14. CDR1 LNHDA and CDR2 SQIVND come from the germline V gene (reference sequence). The CDR3 has 17 amino acids. The CDR3 sequence: CASSMGKREGRANIQYF. The CDR3 DNA reads TGTGCCAGTAGCATGGGGAAGCGGGAGGGCCGAGCAAACATTCAGTACTTC.

The rearrangement joins TRBV30 to TRBJ1-5; 11 bases match TRBD1. The germline CDR1 and CDR2 sequences are GTSNPN and SVGIG (reference sequence). V was pared by 5 bases and J by 4 bases, with 4 bases of the junction left unmatched. CDR3 length: 14 residues. CDR3 loop: CAWGGTGGNQPQHF. The CDR3 DNA reads TGTGCCTGGGGGGGGACAGGGGGTAATCAGCCCCAGCATTTT.

This clone was recorded a few times. The V and J genes are TRBV7-9 and TRBJ1-5, with unresolved D. The V end was cut by 5 bases, the J end by 4 bases, with 18 bases between. CDR1 is SEHNR and CDR2 is FQNEAQ in the germline V gene (reference sequence). This CDR3 contains 16 residues. The CDR3 region is CASSQTSGNLNQPQHF. In DNA form, the CDR3 reads TGTGCCAGCAGCCAGACATCCGGGAACTTAAATCAGCCCCAGCATTTT.

This chain links TRBV28 with TRBJ2-3; D remains ambiguous. Germline CDR1 reads MDHEN; CDR2 reads SYDVKM. The CDR3 has 12 amino acids. Between the trimmed V and J ends, which lost 2 bases and 5 bases, there was a span of 5 bases. This CDR3 is CASSLAGDTQYF. The CDR3 coding sequence is TGTGCCAGCAGTTTAGCAGGAGATACGCAGTATTTT.

This sequence joins TRBV5-8 and TRBJ1-5, with TRBD1 matching 8 bases. This CDR3 region has 14 residues. Germline loops: CDR1 SGHTS, CDR2 YDEGEE. With 4 bases clipped from V and 5 bases from J, the junction kept 5 bases outside the gene matches. The CDR3 protein is CASSGGQGDQPQHF. In DNA form, the CDR3 reads TGTGCCAGCAGCGGAGGACAGGGCGATCAGCCCCAGCATTTT.

The chain couples TRBV4-1 to TRBJ1-5; 10 nucleotides match TRBD1. Per the germline V gene, CDR1 is MGHRA and CDR2 is YSYEKL. After removal of 2 bases from V and 4 bases from J, the junction contained 14 bases not matched to a gene. CDR3 length: 19 residues. The CDR3 region is CASSQFVLVRDRGNQPQHF. DNA for the CDR3: TGCGCCAGCAGCCAATTTGTCCTAGTTAGGGACAGGGGAAATCAGCCCCAGCATTTT.

Only a few counts were recorded for this clone. This chain joins TRBV27 and TRBJ2-7; TRBD2 might be the D (7 bases). The ends were cut back, 2 bases at V and 0 bases at J, with 14 bases in the middle. Per germline, CDR1 MNHEY and CDR2 SMNVEV (reference sequence). This CDR3 is built from 16 residues. CDR3 region: CASSLRGGGNSYEQYF. The CDR3 DNA reads as TGTGCCAGCAGTTTACGAGGGGGGGGTAACTCCTACGAGCAGTACTTC.

The V call is TRBV19, the J call TRBJ2-1, with TRBD1 as a possible D gene (6 bases). Germline CDR1 and CDR2: LNHDA and SQIVND (reference sequence). Between the trimmed V and J ends, which lost 0 bases and 8 bases, there was a span of 14 bases. This CDR3 has 15 residues. Written as DNA, the CDR3 is TGTGCCAGTAGTATAGAACAGGGCTACATCGATGAGCAGTTCTTC. Residues: CASSIEQGYIDEQFF.

CDR3 nucleotides: TGTGCCAGCATTCTCCCCGGGACAGCGAATTCACCCCTCCACTTT. Protein: CASILPGTANSPLHF. This chain connects TRBV27 to TRBJ1-6; 7 positions agree with TRBD1. Germline CDR1 reads MNHEY; CDR2 reads SMNVEV (reference sequence). Losses at the gene ends were 7 bases for V and 7 bases for J; bases not matched to a gene: 10. The CDR3 consists of 15 residues.

The chain recombines TRBV9 with TRBJ1-5, with a possible D match to TRBD1 (5 bases). V was trimmed by 1 base and J by 0 bases, leaving 8 bases between them. The CDR3 covers 15 residues. In germline, CDR1 is SGDLS, CDR2 YYNGEE. CDR3 in amino acids: CASSVWGDSNQPQHF. The CDR3 nucleotides are TGTGCCAGCAGCGTATGGGGGGATAGCAATCAGCCCCAGCATTTT.

This chain links TRBV7-8 with TRBJ1-1; D may be TRBD1 (5 bases). The CDR3 has 17 amino acids. V lost 1 base and J lost 2, with 17 bases in between. Germline CDR1 SGHVS, CDR2 FQNEAQ. This CDR3 is CASSLGVWAGRNTEAFF. DNA for the CDR3: TGTGCCAGCAGCTTAGGGGTATGGGCAGGGCGAAACACTGAAGCTTTCTTT.

The V and J genes are TRBV11-3 and TRBJ1-4; D possibly corresponds to TRBD1 (5 bases). V was pared by 2 bases and J by 7 bases, with 11 bases between. From germline, CDR1 is SGHNT and CDR2 YENEEA. The CDR3 spans 14 residues. CDR3 DNA: TGTGCCAGCAGCTTAACCCCGACAGCTGAAAAACTGTTTTTT. Its translation: CASSLTPTAEKLFF. Looking up the rest from reference TRBV11-3 and TRBJ1-4 gives the full variable domain: EAGVVQSPRYKIIEKKQPVAFWCNPISGHNTLYWYLQNLGQGPELLIRYENEEAVDDSQLPKDRFSAERLKGVDSTLKIQPAELGDSAVYLCASSLTPTAEKLFFGSGTQLSVL.

The chain combines TRBV5-1 with TRBJ2-5, with 7 bases identical to TRBD2. CDR3 length equals 15 residues. After removal of 4 bases from V and 3 bases from J, the junction contained 9 bases not matched to a gene. Germline V gives CDR1 SGHRS, CDR2 YFSETQ. CDR3 in DNA: TGCGCCAGCAGCCCGGCGGGCGCGGGAGAAGAGACCCAGTACTTC. This codes for CASSPAGAGEETQYF. The full variable domain, in which reference TRBV5-1 and TRBJ2-5 provide the parts outside the CDR3, is KAGVTQTPRYLIKTRGQQVTLSCSPISGHRSVSWYQQTPGQGLQFLFEYFSETQRNKGNFPGRFSGRQFSNSRSEMNVSTLELGDSALYLCASSPAGAGEETQYFGPGTRLLVL.

This clone was seen a single time. The V call is TRBV28, the J call TRBJ2-3, with 10 bases identical to TRBD1. This CDR3 has 15 residues. The junction had 6 bases not matched to a gene; V was cut back by 6 bases and J by 3 bases. From germline, CDR1 is MDHEN and CDR2 SYDVKM. The CDR3 is CASRSDRGRTDTQYF. The CDR3 nucleotides read TGTGCCAGCAGGAGCGACAGGGGGCGAACAGATACGCAGTATTTT.

J is TRBJ2-6 and V is TRBV28; perhaps TRBD1 as D (5 bases). The germline CDR1 and CDR2 sequences are MDHEN and SYDVKM. V was clipped by 5 bases and J by 0 bases, with 14 bases between them. CDR3 size: 17 residues. CDR3 in amino acids: CASSTTVTSSGANVLTF. CDR3 in DNA: TGTGCCAGCAGTACGACAGTTACCAGCTCTGGGGCCAACGTCCTGACTTTC.

This chain joins TRBV28 and TRBJ2-5; no definite D call. The V gene lost 5 bases and the J gene lost 5 bases, with 6 bases spanning the gap. The length of the CDR3 is 11 residues. Germline loops: CDR1 MDHEN, CDR2 SYDVKM. The CDR3 protein is CASSQLETQYF. In nucleotides, the CDR3 is TGTGCCAGCAGTCAACTGGAGACCCAGTACTTC.

The V call is TRBV18, the J call TRBJ2-3; D is possibly TRBD1 (5 bases). This CDR3 comprises 15 residues. In germline, CDR1 is KGHSH, CDR2 LQKENI. Trimming removed 3 bases from V and 2 bases from J, with 12 bases in between. The CDR3 nucleotides are TGTGCCAGCTCACCGGGGTCAGGGAACACAGATACGCAGTATTTT. It codes for CASSPGSGNTDTQYF.

This rearrangement joins TRBV7-2 to TRBJ2-1; maybe TRBD2 (7 bases). This CDR3 is built from 14 residues. Between the trimmed V and J ends, which lost 1 base and 5 bases, there was a span of 9 bases. CDR1 is SGHTA, CDR2 FQGNSA, per germline. The CDR3 nucleotides read TGTGCCAGCAGCTTAGGGGGGGGCGACAATGAGCAGTTCTTC. Translating gives CASSLGGGDNEQFF. The full variable domain, with the rest looked up from reference TRBV7-2 and TRBJ2-1, is GAGVSQSPSNKVTEKGKDVELRCDPISGHTALYWYRQSLGQGLEFLIYFQGNSAPDKSGLPSDRFSAERTGGSVSTLTIQRTQQEDSAVYLCASSLGGGDNEQFFGPGTRLTVL.

V usage is TRBV2 and J usage is TRBJ1-2; TRBD1 might be the D (5 bases). The CDR3 runs 13 residues. Looked up from germline, CDR1 is SNHLY and CDR2 is FYNNEI. The ends were cut back, 5 bases at V and 11 bases at J, with 18 bases in the middle. Written as DNA, the CDR3 is TGTGCCAGCAGTCTGGGACTTGTTGGAGAGTACACCTTC. As protein: CASSLGLVGEYTF.

The CDR3 DNA is TGCGCCAGCAGCTTCCAGACAGGGGACATGAACACTGAAGCTTTCTTT. This gives the protein CASSFQTGDMNTEAFF. The chain uses TRBV5-1 and TRBJ1-1; 8 nucleotides line up with TRBD1. The V and J ends lost 2 bases and 0 bases, in that order; junction bases with no gene match: 6. Germline loops: CDR1 SGHRS, CDR2 YFSETQ. This CDR3 comprises 16 residues.

The chain links TRBV29-1 to TRBJ2-2; 7 bases are shared with TRBD2. The CDR3 is 12 residues long. The V gene end was trimmed by 4 bases and the J gene end by 5 bases; junction bases not matched to a gene: 1. Germline V gene sequence: CDR1 SQVTM, CDR2 ANQGSEA. The CDR3 DNA is TGCAGCGTTGTCGGGGGGACCGGGGAGCTGTTTTTT. Translating it yields CSVVGGTGELFF.